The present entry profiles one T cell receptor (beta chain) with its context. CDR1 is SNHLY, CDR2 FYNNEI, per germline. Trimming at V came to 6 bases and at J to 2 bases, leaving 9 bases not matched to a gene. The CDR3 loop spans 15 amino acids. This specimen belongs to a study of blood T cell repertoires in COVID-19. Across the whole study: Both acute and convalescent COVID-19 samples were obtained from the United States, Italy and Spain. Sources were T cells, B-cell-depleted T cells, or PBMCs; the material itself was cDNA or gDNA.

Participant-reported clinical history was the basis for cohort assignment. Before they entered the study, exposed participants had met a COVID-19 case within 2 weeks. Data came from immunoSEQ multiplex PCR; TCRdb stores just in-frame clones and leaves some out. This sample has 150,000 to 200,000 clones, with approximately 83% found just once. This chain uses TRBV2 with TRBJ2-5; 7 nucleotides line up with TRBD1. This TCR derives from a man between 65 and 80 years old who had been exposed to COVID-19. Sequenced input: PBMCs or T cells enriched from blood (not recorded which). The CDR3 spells CASRDRDSVQETQYF. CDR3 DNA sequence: TGTGCCAGCAGGGACCGGGACAGCGTTCAAGAGACCCAGTACTTC.